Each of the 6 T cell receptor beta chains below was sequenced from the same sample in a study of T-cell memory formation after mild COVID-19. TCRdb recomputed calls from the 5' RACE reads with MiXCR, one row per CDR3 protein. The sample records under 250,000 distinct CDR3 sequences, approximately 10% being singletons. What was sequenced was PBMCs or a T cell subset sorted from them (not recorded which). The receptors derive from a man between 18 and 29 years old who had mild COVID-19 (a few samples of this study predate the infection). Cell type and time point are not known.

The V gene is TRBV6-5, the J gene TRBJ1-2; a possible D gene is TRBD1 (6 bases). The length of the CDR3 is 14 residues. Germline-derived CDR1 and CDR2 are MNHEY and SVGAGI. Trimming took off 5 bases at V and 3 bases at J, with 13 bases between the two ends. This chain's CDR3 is CASSAHRVDYGYTF. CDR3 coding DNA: TGTGCCAGCAGTGCCCACAGGGTAGACTATGGCTACACCTTC.

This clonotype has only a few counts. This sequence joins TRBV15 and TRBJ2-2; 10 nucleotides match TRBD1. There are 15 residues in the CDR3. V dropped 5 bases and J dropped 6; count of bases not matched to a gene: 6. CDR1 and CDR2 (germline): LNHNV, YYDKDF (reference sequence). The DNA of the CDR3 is TGTGCCACCAGCTCCCCGGGACAGGGGCCCGGGGAGCTGTTTTTT. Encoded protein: CATSSPGQGPGELFF.

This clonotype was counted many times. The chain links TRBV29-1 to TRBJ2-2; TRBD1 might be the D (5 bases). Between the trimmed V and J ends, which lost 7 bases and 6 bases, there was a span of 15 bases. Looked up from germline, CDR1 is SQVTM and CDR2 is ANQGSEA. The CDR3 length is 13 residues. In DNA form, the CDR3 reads TGCAGCGCCGAAGGGGTCTGGGCCGGGGAGCTGTTTTTT. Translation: CSAEGVWAGELFF.

CDR3 sequence: CAISESSSLSYNEQFF. The CDR3 bases are TGTGCCATCAGTGAGTCGAGTTCTCTCTCCTACAATGAGCAGTTCTTC. The rearrangement uses TRBV10-3 and TRBJ2-1, with D uncertain. The CDR3 is made up of 16 amino acids. The V end was cut by 0 bases, the J end by 0 bases, with 9 bases between. Germline lookup yields CDR1 ENHRY and CDR2 SYGVKD.

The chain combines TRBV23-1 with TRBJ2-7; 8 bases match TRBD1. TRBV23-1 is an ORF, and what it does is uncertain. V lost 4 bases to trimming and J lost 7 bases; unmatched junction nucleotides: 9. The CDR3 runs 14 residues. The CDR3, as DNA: TGCGCCAGCAGTCCAGGCAGGGGGCGCGAAGAGCAGTACGTC. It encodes CASSPGRGREEQYV.

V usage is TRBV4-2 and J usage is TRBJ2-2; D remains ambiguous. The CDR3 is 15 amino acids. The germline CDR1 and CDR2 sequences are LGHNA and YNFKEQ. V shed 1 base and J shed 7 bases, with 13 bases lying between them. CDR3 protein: CASSQVIRVGGELFF. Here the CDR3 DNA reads TGTGCCAGCAGCCAAGTCATCCGGGTGGGCGGGGAGCTGTTTTTT.